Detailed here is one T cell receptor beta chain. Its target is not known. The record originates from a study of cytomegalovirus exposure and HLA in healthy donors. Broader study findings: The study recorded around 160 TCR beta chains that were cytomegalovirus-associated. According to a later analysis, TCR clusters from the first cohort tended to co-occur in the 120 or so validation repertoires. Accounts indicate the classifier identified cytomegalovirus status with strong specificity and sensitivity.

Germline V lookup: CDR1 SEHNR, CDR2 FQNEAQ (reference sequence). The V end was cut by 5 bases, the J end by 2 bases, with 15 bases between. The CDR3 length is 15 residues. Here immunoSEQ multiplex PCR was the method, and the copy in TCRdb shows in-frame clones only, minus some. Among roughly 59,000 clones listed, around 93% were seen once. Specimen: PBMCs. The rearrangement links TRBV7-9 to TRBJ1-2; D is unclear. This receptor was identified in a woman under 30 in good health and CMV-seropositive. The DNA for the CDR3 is TGTGCCAGCAGCGGCGTAGAGGCAGCGAACTATGGCTACACCTTC. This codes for CASSGVEAANYGYTF. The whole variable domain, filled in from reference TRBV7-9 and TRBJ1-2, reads DTGVSQNPRHKITKRGQNVTFRCDPISEHNRLYWYRQTLGQGPEFLTYFQNEAQLEKSRLLSDRFSAERPKGSFSTLEIQRTEQGDSAMYLCASSGVEAANYGYTFGSGTRLTVV.